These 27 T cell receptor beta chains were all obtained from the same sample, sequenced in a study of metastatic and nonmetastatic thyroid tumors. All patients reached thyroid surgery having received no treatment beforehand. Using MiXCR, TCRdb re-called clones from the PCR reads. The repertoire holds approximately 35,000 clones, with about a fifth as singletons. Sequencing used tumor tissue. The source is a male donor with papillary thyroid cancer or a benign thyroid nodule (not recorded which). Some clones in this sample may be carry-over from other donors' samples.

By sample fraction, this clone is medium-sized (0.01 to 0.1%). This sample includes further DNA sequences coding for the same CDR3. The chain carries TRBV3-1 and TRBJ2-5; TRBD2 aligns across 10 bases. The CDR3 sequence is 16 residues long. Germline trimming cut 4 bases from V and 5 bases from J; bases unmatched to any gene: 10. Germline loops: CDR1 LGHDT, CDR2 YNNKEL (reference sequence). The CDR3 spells CASSPTSGLGEETQYF. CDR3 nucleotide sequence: TGTGCCAGCAGCCCGACTAGCGGGCTTGGGGAGGAGACCCAGTACTTC.

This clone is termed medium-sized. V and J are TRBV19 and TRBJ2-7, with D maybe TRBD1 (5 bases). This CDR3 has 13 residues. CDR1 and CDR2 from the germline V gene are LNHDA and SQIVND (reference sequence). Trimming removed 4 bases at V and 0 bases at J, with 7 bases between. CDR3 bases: TGTGCCAGTAGTAGACAGATCTCCTACGAGCAGTACTTC. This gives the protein CASSRQISYEQYF.

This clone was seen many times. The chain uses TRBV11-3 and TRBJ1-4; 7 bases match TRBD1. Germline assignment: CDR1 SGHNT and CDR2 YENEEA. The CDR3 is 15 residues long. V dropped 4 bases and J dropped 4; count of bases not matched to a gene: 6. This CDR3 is CASSSQDRVNEKLFF. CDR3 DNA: TGTGCCAGCAGCTCCCAAGACAGGGTTAATGAAAAACTGTTTTTT.

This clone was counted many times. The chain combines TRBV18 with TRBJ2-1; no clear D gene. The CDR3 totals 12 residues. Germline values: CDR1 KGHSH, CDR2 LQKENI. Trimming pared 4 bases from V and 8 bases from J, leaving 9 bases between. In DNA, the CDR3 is TGTGCCAGCTCACAGGGTCGGGATGAGCAGTTCTTC. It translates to CASSQGRDEQFF.

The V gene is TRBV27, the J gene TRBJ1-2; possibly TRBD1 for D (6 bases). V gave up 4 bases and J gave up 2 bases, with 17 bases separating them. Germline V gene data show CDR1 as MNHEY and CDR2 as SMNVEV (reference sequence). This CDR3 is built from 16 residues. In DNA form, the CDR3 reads TGTGCCAGCAGTTCCAATAGACAGGTTTTAAACTATGGCTACACCTTC. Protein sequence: CASSSNRQVLNYGYTF.

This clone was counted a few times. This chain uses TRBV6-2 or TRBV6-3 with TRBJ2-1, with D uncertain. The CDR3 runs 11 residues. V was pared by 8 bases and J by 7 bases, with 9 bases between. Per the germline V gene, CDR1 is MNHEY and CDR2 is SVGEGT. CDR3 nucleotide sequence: TGTGCCAGCGGCTACGTAAATGAGCAGTTCTTC. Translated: CASGYVNEQFF.

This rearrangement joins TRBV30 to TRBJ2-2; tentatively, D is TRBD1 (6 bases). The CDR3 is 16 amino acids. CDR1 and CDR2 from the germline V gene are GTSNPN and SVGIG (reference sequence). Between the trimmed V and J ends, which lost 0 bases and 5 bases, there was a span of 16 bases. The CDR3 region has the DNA TGTGCCTGGAGTGTGTTGGGGGCGTTTAGGACCGGGGAGCTGTTTTTT. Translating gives CAWSVLGAFRTGELFF.

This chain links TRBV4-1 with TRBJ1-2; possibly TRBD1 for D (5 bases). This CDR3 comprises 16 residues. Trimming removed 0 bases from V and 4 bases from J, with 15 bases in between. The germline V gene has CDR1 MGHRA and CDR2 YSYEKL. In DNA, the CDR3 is TGCGCCAGCAGCCAAGATCGGCAGGGTCGGGGCTATGGCTACACCTTC. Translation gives CASSQDRQGRGYGYTF.

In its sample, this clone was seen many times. CDR3: CASRGQPKETQYF. As DNA, the CDR3 is TGTGCCAGCAGGGGACAGCCGAAAGAGACCCAGTACTTC. V and J are TRBV28 and TRBJ2-5; 7 bases agree with TRBD1. CDR3 length equals 13 residues. The J segment lost 3 bases and the V segment lost 6 bases, leaving 4 bases of the junction unmatched. Germline V lookup: CDR1 MDHEN, CDR2 SYDVKM.

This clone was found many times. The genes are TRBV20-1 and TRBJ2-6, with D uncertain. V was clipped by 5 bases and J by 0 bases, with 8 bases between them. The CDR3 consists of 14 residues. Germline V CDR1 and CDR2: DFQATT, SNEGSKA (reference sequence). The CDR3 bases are TGCAGTGCTCCTAAAGGCTCTGGGGCCAACGTCCTGACTTTC. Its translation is CSAPKGSGANVLTF.

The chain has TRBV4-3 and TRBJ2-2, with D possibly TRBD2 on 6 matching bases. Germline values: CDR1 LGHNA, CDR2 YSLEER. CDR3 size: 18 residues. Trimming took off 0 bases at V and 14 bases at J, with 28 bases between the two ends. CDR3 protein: CASSQESPGATHTGYLFF. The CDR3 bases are TGCGCCAGCAGCCAAGAAAGCCCGGGAGCCACTCACACCGGGTATCTGTTTTTT.

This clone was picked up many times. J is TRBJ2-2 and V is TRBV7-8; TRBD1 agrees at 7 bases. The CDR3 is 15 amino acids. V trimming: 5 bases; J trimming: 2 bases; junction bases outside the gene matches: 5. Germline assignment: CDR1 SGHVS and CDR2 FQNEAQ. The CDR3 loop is CASSPRDRNTGELFF. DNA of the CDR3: TGTGCCAGCAGCCCTCGGGACAGAAACACCGGGGAGCTGTTTTTT.

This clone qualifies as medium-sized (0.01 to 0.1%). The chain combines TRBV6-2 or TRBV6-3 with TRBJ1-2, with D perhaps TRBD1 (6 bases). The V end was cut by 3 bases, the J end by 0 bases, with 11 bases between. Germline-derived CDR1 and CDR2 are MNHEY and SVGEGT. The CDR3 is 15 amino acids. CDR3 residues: CASSYFDRTNYGYTF. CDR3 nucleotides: TGTGCCAGCAGTTATTTTGACAGGACTAACTATGGCTACACCTTC.

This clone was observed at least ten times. The CDR3 loop is CAWRPGTSGRGEQFF. The DNA for the CDR3 is TGTGCCTGGAGACCCGGGACTAGCGGGAGGGGTGAGCAGTTCTTC. The V and J genes are TRBV30 and TRBJ2-1; TRBD2 matches at 16 bases. V lost 3 bases and J lost 9; bases outside the gene matches: 5. Looked up from germline, CDR1 is GTSNPN and CDR2 is SVGIG (reference sequence). This CDR3 comprises 15 residues.

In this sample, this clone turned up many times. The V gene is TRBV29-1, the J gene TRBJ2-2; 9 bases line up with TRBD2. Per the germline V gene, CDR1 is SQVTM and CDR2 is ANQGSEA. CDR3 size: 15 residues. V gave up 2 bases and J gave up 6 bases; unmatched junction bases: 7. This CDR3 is CSVERAGGPSGELFF. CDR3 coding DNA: TGCAGCGTTGAAAGGGCGGGAGGGCCTTCCGGGGAGCTGTTTTTT.

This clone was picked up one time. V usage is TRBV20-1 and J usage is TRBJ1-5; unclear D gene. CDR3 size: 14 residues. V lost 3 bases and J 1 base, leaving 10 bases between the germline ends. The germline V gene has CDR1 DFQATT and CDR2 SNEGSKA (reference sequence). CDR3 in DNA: TGCAGTGCTAGTAGGAGTGAGAGCAATCAGCCCCAGCATTTT. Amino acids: CSASRSESNQPQHF.

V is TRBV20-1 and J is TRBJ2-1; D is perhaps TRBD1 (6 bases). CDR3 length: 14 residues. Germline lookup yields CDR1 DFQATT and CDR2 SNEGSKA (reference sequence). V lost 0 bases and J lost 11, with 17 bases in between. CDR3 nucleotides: TGCAGTGCTAGAGATTTTACCCCGGGACAACAGCAGTTCTTC. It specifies CSARDFTPGQQQFF.

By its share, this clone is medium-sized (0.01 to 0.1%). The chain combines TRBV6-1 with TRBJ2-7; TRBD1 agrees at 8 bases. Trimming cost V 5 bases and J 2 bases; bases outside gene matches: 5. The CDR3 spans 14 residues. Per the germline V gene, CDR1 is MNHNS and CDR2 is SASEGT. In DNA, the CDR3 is TGTGCCAGCAGTTTACGGGACAGGACCTACGAGCAGTACTTC. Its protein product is CASSLRDRTYEQYF.

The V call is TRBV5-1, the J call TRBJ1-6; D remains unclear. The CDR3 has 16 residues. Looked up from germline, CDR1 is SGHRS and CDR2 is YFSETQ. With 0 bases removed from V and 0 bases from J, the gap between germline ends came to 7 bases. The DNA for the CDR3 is TGCGCCAGCAGCTTGGTACTAAGCTCCTATAATTCACCCCTCCACTTT. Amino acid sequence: CASSLVLSSYNSPLHF.

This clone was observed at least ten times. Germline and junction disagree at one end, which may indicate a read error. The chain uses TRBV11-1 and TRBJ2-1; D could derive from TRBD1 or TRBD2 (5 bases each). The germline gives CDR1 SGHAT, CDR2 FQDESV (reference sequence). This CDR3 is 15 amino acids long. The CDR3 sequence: CASSFARGPYNEQLF. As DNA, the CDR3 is TGTGCCAGCAGCTTCGCTAGGGGACCTTACAATGAGCAGCTCTTC.

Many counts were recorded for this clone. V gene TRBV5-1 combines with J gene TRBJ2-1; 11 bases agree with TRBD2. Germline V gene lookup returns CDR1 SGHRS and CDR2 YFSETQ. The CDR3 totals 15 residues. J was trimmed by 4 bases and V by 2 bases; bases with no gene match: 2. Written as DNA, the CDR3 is TGCGCCAGCAGCTTACTAGCGGGAGAATACAATGAGCAGTTCTTC. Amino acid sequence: CASSLLAGEYNEQFF.

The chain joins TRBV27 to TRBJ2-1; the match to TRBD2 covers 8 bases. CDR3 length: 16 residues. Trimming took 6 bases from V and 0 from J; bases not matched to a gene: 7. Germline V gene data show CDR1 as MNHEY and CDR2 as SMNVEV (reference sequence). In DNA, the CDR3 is TGTGCCAGCAGGTCCCAGCGGGGGAGCTCCTACAATGAGCAGTTCTTC. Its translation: CASRSQRGSSYNEQFF.

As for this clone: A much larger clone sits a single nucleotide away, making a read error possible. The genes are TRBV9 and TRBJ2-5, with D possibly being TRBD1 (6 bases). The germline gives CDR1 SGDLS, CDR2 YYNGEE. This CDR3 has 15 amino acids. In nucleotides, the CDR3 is TGTTCCAGCAGCGTAAGCACAGGGTTCCAAGAGACCCAGTACTTC. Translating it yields CSSSVSTGFQETQYF.

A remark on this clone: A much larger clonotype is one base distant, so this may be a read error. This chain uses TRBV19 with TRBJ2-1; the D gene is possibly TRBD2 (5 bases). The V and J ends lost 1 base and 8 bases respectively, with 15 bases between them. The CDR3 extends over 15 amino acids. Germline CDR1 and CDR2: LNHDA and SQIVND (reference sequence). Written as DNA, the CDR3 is TGTGCCAGTAGTATAGTCGGAGCGGTCGTGGATGAGCAGTTCTTC. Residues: CASSIVGAVVDEQFF.

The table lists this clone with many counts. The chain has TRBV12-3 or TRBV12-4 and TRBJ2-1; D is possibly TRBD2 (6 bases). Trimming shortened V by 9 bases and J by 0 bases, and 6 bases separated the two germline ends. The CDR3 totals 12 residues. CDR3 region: CASSGSYNEQFF. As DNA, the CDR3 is TGTGCCAGTAGCGGCTCCTACAATGAGCAGTTCTTC.

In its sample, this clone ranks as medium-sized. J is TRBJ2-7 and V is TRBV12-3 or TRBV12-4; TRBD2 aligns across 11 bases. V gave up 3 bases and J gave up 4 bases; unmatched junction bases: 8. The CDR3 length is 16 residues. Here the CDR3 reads CASSLETSGSWYEQYF. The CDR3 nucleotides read TGTGCCAGCAGTTTGGAAACTAGCGGGAGCTGGTACGAGCAGTACTTC.

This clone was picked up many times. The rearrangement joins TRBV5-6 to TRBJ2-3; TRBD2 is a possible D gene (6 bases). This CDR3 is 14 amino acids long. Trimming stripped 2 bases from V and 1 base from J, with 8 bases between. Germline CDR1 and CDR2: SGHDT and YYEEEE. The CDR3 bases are TGTGCCAGCAGCTTAGCGGGTGGCACAGATACGCAGTATTTT. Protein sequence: CASSLAGGTDTQYF. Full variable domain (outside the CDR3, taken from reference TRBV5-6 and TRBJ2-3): DAGVTQSPTHLIKTRGQQVTLRCSPKSGHDTVSWYQQALGQGPQFIFQYYEEEERQRGNFPDRFSGHQFPNYSSELNVNALLLGDSALYLCASSLAGGTDTQYFGPGTRLTVL.